This T cell receptor beta chain was identified in a study of cytomegalovirus exposure and HLA in healthy donors listed by TCRdb under 2017. Regarding the research as a whole: An earlier analysis of more than 550 of the donors reported about 280 Gb of sequence data and about 120 million unique TCR beta sequences obtained from approximately 180 million T cells. A later analysis re-analyzed previously published TCR beta repertoires from about 730 donors and added high-resolution HLA genotyping to study TCR occurrence patterns. An earlier analysis of 587 of the donors used high-throughput TCR beta sequencing to judge whether each TCR beta V gene segment behaved as functional or pseudogenic. The study used immunosequencing to profile the T cell repertoires of approximately 690 subjects and linked those repertoires to cytomegalovirus serostatus. A handful of DR-DQ haplotypes were treated as single units for association and clustering because of strong linkage in the cohort. Donor age, sex, ethnicity and CMV serostatus were compiled together with the repertoire data. The genetic ancestry cluster associated with self-reported Caucasian donors included approximately 85% of the roughly 400 genotyped donors. Genome-wide SNP genotypes for about 65% of the roughly 700 donors were used in a later genetic analysis, which treated that subset as a discovery cohort. Rather than drawing on any new phenotypic data, the later analysis identified candidate immune exposures from TCR beta sequences and the way those sequences occurred across donors. Across about 380 genotyped donors of the cohort, an average of about 240,000 unique TCR beta nucleotide sequences per donor were sequenced, and roughly 17% of those sequences were non-productive. The number of donors typed differed by locus, with roughly 629-640 for A, B, C, DRB1 and DQB1, roughly 520 for DQA1, approximately 570 for DPA1, and some 470 for DPB1. The study aimed to test whether cataloging public T cell receptors could reveal signatures of past pathogen exposure. HLA typing included class I and class II loci at four-digit resolution. The study combined high-throughput TCR immunosequencing, statistical association of individual TCRs with disease status, and machine learning to predict cytomegalovirus infection status. All discovery cohort repertoires had been generated using a single sequencing platform. An early release that covered several hundred HLA-typed donors contained about 300 gigabases of sequencing data and 75 million to 100 million unique TCR sequences. Besides the first cohort of approximately 710 subjects, a separate validation cohort made up of 120 or so different subjects was used. The investigation overall reported the following: The classifier was reported to diagnose cytomegalovirus status with high specificity and sensitivity in both the original and validation cohorts. A total of 150 to 200 TCR beta chains were listed by the study as associated with cytomegalovirus. Some IMGT-functional V segments, including TRBV6-2 and TRBV6-3, could not be told apart with the 87-base-pair reads, so those segments were excluded. An earlier analysis of some 560 of the donors showed that most TCR beta V segments appeared in productive rearrangements either about 90% or about 30% of the time, which broadly matched IMGT annotations. A further reported finding was that TCR beta sequences accurately predicted the HLA-A and HLA-B alleles for most subjects in the first cohort. A cluster of highly shared sequence variants was judged likely to be a technical artifact of the sequencing pipeline. A few of the identified cytomegalovirus-associated TCR beta chains were confirmed in vitro to be specific for cytomegalovirus antigens. The authors suggested that the approach could potentially be generalized to other disease states and immunological phenotypes. Compared with the roughly 670-donor mean, donors in an Asian-associated ancestry cluster had fewer N-insertions in productive TCRs, according to a later genetic analysis. The only immune exposure information available for the cohort was CMV serostatus. V-gene and J-gene trimming of TCR beta chains was associated with a missense DCLRE1C variant in a later genetic analysis, and the association was replicated in an independent cohort. A later analysis found that HLA-associated TCR beta chains were more clonally expanded and had lower generation probabilities than equally common non-associated chains. Across donors, most TCR sequences were observed very rarely, whereas some public TCRs were present in many individuals. At a false discovery rate of 0.05, a later analysis linked fewer than 20,000 TCR beta sequences to specific HLA alleles. In a later analysis, the rate of TCR association differed among HLA loci, with DRB1 alleles having the most associated TCRs and HLA-C alleles having the fewest. Only TCR beta chains were sequenced in this cohort, and the absence of alpha or paired-chain data limited detectable features. Approximately 16 rarely observed V segments, including chromosome 9 orphons, were excluded from the earlier analysis of several hundred of the donors because counts were too low. According to a later analysis, most CMV-associated TCR beta chains appeared to be HLA-restricted, and the HLA associations seemed to be driven largely by CMV exposure. Sequencing depth was assumed to be roughly uniform across donors in the presence/absence analyses, though that assumption may not hold. When HLA alleles, especially DR and DQ, strongly co-occurred, attributing TCR associations to individual alleles was difficult. Correlated functional status among segregating V segments might be attributable to linkage disequilibrium, but an unknown experimental factor could not be ruled out. HLA typing was unavailable for some donors at each locus, so association tests used only the typed subset. In a later analysis, several top co-occurrence clusters were reported to appear linked to parvovirus B19, influenza, CMV and Epstein-Barr virus.

The library was made by the immunoSEQ multiplex PCR assay. A mixture of 60 forward primers for TCR Vbeta segments and 13 reverse primers for TCR Jbeta segments was used in the multiplex PCR. A multiplex PCR assay on genomic DNA amplified the CDR3 region of rearranged TCR beta genes. The amplified TCR beta libraries were sequenced on the Illumina HiSeq System as 87-base-pair reads. As for the authors' bioinformatics: A later analysis tallied 75 million to 85 million unique TCR beta chains across the 700 or so repertoires, and around 9.9 million of those chains were shared by two or more donors. Raw reads were error-corrected and collapsed into unique sequences with a nearest-neighbor algorithm that merged closely related sequences to remove PCR and sequencing errors. CDR3 sequences were aligned to IMGT reference sequences to assign V, D and J gene segments. Each retained sequence needed at least a six-nucleotide match to both a V gene segment and a J gene segment. A rearrangement counted as productive if the CDR3 had no stop codons and remained in frame with V and J, and every other rearrangement counted as non-productive. CDR3 was defined by IMGT convention, running from the second conserved V-encoded cysteine to the conserved J-encoded phenylalanine. Sequences without an unambiguous match to a single V gene segment were excluded from the earlier analysis of about 600 of the donors. In an earlier analysis of roughly 600 of the donors, a V segment was called functional when productive rearrangements were above 56.7%, and segregating when the standard deviation between donors exceeded 5%. A statistical classification framework was built for diagnosing cytomegalovirus status from the catalog of TCR beta chain sequences. V and J gene assignment, in a later analysis, came from comparing TCR nucleotide sequences with IMGT/GENE-DB human TR gene sequences. Using the TCRdist pipeline, a later analysis assigned CDR3 sequences along with most-parsimonious VDJ recombination scenarios. In a later analysis, each TCR beta chain was defined by its CDR3 amino acid sequence together with its V-gene family, and reads without a unique V-gene family were excluded. To address suspected cross-contamination and a sequencing artifact, a later analysis removed 592 highly shared, low-generation-probability nucleotide sequences. A later analysis calculated a clonal expansion index for each public chain from normalized within-repertoire ranks of inferred template counts. In a later analysis, generation probabilities were computed with a VDJ recombination model fitted to out-of-frame rearrangements, and the resulting probabilities were checked against IGoR. In a later analysis, hypergeometric tests were used to score TCR-TCR, TCR-HLA and TCR-CMV co-occurrence, with a repertoire-size bias correction applied to TCR pairs. To estimate false discovery rates, a later analysis permuted the HLA or CMV assignments 20 times. In a later analysis, co-occurring TCRs were grouped using DBSCAN, and TCRdist sequence similarity was added for clustering within HLA-allele-positive subsets. For co-occurrence clustering, repertoires with fewer than 30,000 or more than 120,000 public chains were excluded, along with roughly 5 repertoires with anomalous nucleotide sharing. Drawn from immuneACCESS, this table holds only the in-frame rearrangements with V and J called that TCRdb kept. Clones are partly lost; checked studies trace under half to an unresolved V gene and leave the rest unexplained. D and trimming were read from the DNA, whereas the V and J calls and clone size are those reported in that table. Across this sample there are 110,000 to 150,000 clones, with roughly 10% seen only once. The ten largest clones capture about 2% of the sample.

Comments on this clone: Its target antigen remains unknown. Within one base of it there is no much larger clone, and no base qualities were kept.

In total, 666 healthy bone marrow donors made up the cohort. At the time of sampling, all cohort members were nominally healthy, though unrecorded immune exposures were likely present. The donor tested CMV seronegative, placing the donor among the roughly 400 seronegative members of the cohort. A peripheral blood sample was provided by each donor, and peripheral blood mononuclear cells were used for TCR beta sequencing. The Qiagen DNeasy Blood Extraction Kit was used to extract genomic DNA from the blood cell samples. From its cysteine to its phenylalanine, the CDR3 spans 18 amino acids. The retained sequence is limited to the CDR3, 54 bases, with the frame set at the first base. The germline V gene provides CDR1 MDHEN and CDR2 SYDVKM. V was cut back by 3 bases and J by 7 bases, leaving a gap of 28 bases between them.

The TCR originated in a male donor in good health and CMV-seronegative. Rearrangement joined TRBV28 to TRBJ2-7; the D gene is perhaps TRBD1, from 7 matching bases. The specimen sequenced was PBMCs. The DNA is TGTGCCAGCAGTTTCCCCTCCCACAGGGGACTTCCTTTGTGGGAGCAGTACTTC. The resulting protein is CASSFPSHRGLPLWEQYF.